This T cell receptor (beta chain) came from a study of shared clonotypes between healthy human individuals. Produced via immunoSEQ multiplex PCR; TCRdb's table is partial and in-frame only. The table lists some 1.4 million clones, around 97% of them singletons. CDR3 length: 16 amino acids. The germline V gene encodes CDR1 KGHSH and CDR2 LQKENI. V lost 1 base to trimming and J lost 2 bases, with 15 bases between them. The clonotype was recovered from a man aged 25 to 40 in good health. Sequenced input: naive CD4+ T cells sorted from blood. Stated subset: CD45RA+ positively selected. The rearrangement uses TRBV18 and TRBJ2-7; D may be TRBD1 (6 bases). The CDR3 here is CASSPLTGLVAYEQYF. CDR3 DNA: TGTGCCAGCTCACCACTCACAGGGTTGGTTGCCTACGAGCAGTACTTC.